This T cell receptor (beta chain) originates from a study of Ad26.COV2.S vaccination and SARS-CoV-2 variants. Study background: Intramuscularly, Ad26.COV2.S was given either once or twice, 56 days apart.

The data were produced by immunoSEQ multiplex PCR, yet TCRdb's version contains in-frame clones alone and is incomplete. Of roughly 320,000 clones in the sample, 86% were seen once. This clone was seen just once. Regarding treatment: around 19 received Ad26.COV2.S at low or high dose, single or two shots; several received placebo; per-sample allocation not given. Each sample was drawn 63 days after the first injection (of vaccine or placebo). The administered vaccine (an Ad26 vector) expressed Wuhan-strain SARS-CoV-2 spike. The CDR3 is made up of 13 amino acids. V was trimmed by 8 bases and J by 0 bases, leaving 13 bases between them. The V gene's germline CDR1 is GTSNPN and CDR2 SVGIG (reference sequence).

This chain uses TRBV30 with TRBJ1-1; the D gene is possibly TRBD1 (6 bases). Material: peripheral blood, obtained in a trial of Ad26.COV2.S vaccine versus placebo. The receptor's source is a person between 18 and 65 years old who received the Ad26.COV2.S COVID-19 vaccine or a placebo. CDR3 protein: CAGLRGLNTEAFF. CDR3 bases: TGTGCCGGCCTACGGGGGCTGAACACTGAAGCTTTCTTT.